This T cell receptor beta chain was identified during a study of blood T cell repertoires in COVID-19 (dated by TCRdb to 2019 to 2021). General notes on the study: Samples covering the acute and convalescent phases of COVID-19 were provided by collaborators in the United States, Italy and Spain. The prospective study material was composed of cDNA or gDNA derived from T cells, B-cell-depleted T cells, or PBMCs. Deeply sampled blood TCRbeta repertoires from subjects exposed to, actively infected with, or recovered from COVID-19 were included in the dataset. The repertoires were released in a freely available public database intended as a resource for research on the immune response to SARS-CoV-2. The samples were drawn from two sources: the first 160 participants of the ongoing ImmuneRACE study, and 1,000 to 1,500 subjects contributed by 6 global collaborators. A de-identified subject ID, COVID-19 status, age in years and sex were almost always included in the sample metadata. Where available, HLA class I and class II types were obtained from metadata supplied by the sample provider rather than from assay-based typing.

Measured from the cysteine to the phenylalanine, the CDR3 is 13 residues long. Only CDR3 DNA remains: 39 bases, in frame from the first base. CDR1 and CDR2 are drawn from the germline V gene: MGHRA, YSYEKL. Trimming costs V 0 bases and J 4 bases, and their ends lie 6 bases apart. The immunoSEQ Assay, a bias-controlled multiplex PCR, was used to amplify TCRbeta CDR3 regions from genomic DNA. As for how the authors treated the data: Within the assay, amplification of reference gene primers was used to estimate how many nucleated cells each sample contained. Sequence reads were collapsed and filtered to measure the absolute abundance of every unique TCRbeta CDR3 rearrangement. For each sample, productive Simpson clonality was calculated by taking the square root of Simpson's diversity index across productive rearrangements. TCRdb retrieved this table from immuneACCESS and kept in-frame rearrangements only. Not all clones are present; in checked studies, unresolved V genes account for under half, and no reason is known for the remainder. Clone size and the V and J calls come from that table; the DNA yielded D and trimming. The sample profile shows around 330,000 clones; around 91% of them were found once. Roughly a tenth of the sample is held by the ten biggest clonotypes.

In the prospective study, participants were about 18 to 90 years old, resided in about two dozen geographic areas of the United States, and were enrolled through a virtual design. In the prospective study, cohorts were assigned on the basis of participant-reported clinical history obtained from a screening survey and a study questionnaire. For ImmuneRACE Cohort 3, a participant was defined as recovered based on two consecutive negative NP/OP PCR tests, clearance by a healthcare professional, or resolution of symptoms. Mobile phlebotomists in the prospective study collected whole blood, serum and a nasopharyngeal or oropharyngeal swab from every participant. Over a 2-month period, participants in the prospective study had the option of providing additional blood draws and questionnaires. Before DNA extraction, prospective study blood samples were shipped either frozen or at room temperature. As for this clone: The target of this receptor is not known. No much larger clonotype is one base removed from it; base qualities were not supplied.

Points the paper makes about the study in general: How much clinical and demographic metadata was included differed by source and by participant, and the metadata was provided uncurated.

Sequencing was performed on PBMCs or T cells enriched from blood (not recorded which). This clonotype was obtained from a woman in her thirties or forties who had recovered from COVID-19. Here the chain combines TRBV4-1 and TRBJ1-1; no D gene is confidently identified. The nucleotide sequence is given as TGCGCCAGCAGCCAAGAGTATGTCACTGAAGCTTTCTTT. Translated, it reads CASSQEYVTEAFF.